This T cell receptor (beta chain) was profiled in a study of blood T cells in healthy people across ages. Study outcomes and limitations: Relative to aged donors, long-lived donors carried more naive CD4+ cells and displayed higher diversity. While age rose, TCR beta diversity per million T cells dropped in a roughly linear way.

A J-beta primer mix and a sample-barcoded 5' primer were used in a second PCR of roughly 6 to 12 cycles. Each of the samples gave a minimum of 3 million paired-end reads that contained CDR3. Each CDR3 protein gets one entry after TCRdb re-called the 5' RACE reads with MiXCR. This table has roughly 1,500,000 distinct CDR3 sequences, approximately 32% appearing once. J was trimmed by 12 bases and V by 6 bases; bases with no gene match: 17. The CDR3 totals 16 residues. Only a few counts were recorded for this clonotype. Its antigen is currently unknown. The genes are TRBV12-3 or TRBV12-4 and TRBJ2-1, with 10 bases identical to TRBD2. The receptor's source is a woman in her 30s in good health. The sequenced material came from blood. The CDR3 is CASSVSGGARLRWQFF. The CDR3 region has the DNA TGTGCCAGCAGCGTCAGCGGGGGGGCTAGATTACGGTGGCAGTTCTTC.